Included here is one T cell receptor (beta chain) sequence, with context. Its antigen is unknown. A marrow graft followed busulfan-fludarabine conditioning, with cyclophosphamide on days +3 and +4. Repertoires were generated with immunoSEQ multiplex PCR, while TCRdb's copy carries only in-frame clones and drops some. The counts give 23,000 or so clones, none of them seen only once; 1.8% is held by the top ten. The entry originates in a study of T cells after posttransplantation cyclophosphamide. Study findings and constraints: Donor-recipient repertoire similarity was low at 1-2 months, rising over year one. TRB clonality was highly associated with recipient CMV seropositivity and reactivation. Tissue-infiltrating T cells from skin or gut overlapped little with blood T cells.

The CDR3 has 15 amino acids. Looked up from germline, CDR1 is MDHEN and CDR2 is SYDVKM. V trimming: 9 bases; J trimming: 4 bases; junction bases outside the gene matches: 13. The sequence was obtained from a male patient aged 18 to 35 who received an allogeneic stem cell transplant from a related donor, was CMV-positive, and had no GVHD. The graft donor may have contributed some T cells. The material sequenced was PBMCs, taken after allogeneic stem cell transplant with posttransplant cyclophosphamide. The chain is built from TRBV28 and TRBJ2-5; 8 bases line up with TRBD1. DNA for the CDR3: TGTGCCAGTCGATCTGGCAGGGGGCGCCTAGAGACCCAGTACTTC. The encoded protein is CASRSGRGRLETQYF.